This T cell receptor beta chain was captured in a study of CD8 T cells in ankylosing spondylitis. Whole-study results and caveats: Ankylosing spondylitis blood appeared to carry a characteristic TCR beta motif of roughly eight highly homologous variants. Earlier studies detected some motif variants in reactive arthritis synovial fluid and blood. Researchers reportedly found disease-linked clones significantly enriched in matched ankylosing spondylitis synovial fluid.

Looked up from germline, CDR1 is SGDLS and CDR2 is YYNGEE. This CDR3 comprises 16 residues. The V segment lost 0 bases and the J segment 4 bases; nucleotides outside the gene matches: 8. One entry per CDR3 protein results from TCRdb running MiXCR on the 5' RACE reads. Of approximately 220,000 distinct CDR3 sequences listed, approximately 20% are singletons. This clonotype was detected a few times. What it binds is not known. Source material: blood, either unsorted or a sorted T cell fraction (not recorded which). The sequence came from a male donor with ankylosing spondylitis. The chain recombines TRBV9 with TRBJ2-7; 9 nucleotides match TRBD1. The CDR3 region is CASSVGLGQGVYEQYF. DNA of the CDR3: TGTGCCAGCAGCGTAGGATTGGGACAGGGTGTATACGAGCAGTACTTC.